This TCR beta chain was captured by sequencing in a study of T cells in Graves' hyperthyroidism and ophthalmopathy. Study-level results: Blood held most thyroid clonotypes expanded above 0.001 frequency. Stable hyperthyroidism was told apart from ophthalmopathy by a model built on 13 V-J features.

RNA transcripts gave rise to amplified TCR beta CDR3 regions. The HTBI set primed first-round TCR CDR3 RT-PCR. Each CDR3 protein gets one entry after TCRdb re-called the multiplex PCR reads with MiXCR. The table lists roughly 400,000 distinct CDR3 sequences, approximately 25% of them singletons. Hyperthyroidism in the patients, aged 18 to 65, was newly diagnosed and under 2 months in duration. With 6 bases removed from V and 3 bases from J, the gap between germline ends came to 18 bases. CDR1 and CDR2 from the germline V gene are MNHEY and SMNVEV (reference sequence). The length of the CDR3 is 15 residues. This clonotype was picked up a small number of times. The antigen is not known.

The receptor's source is a man aged 45 to 65 with Graves' hyperthyroidism. Sequences were obtained from blood. The chain carries TRBV27 and TRBJ2-7; TRBD1 is a possible D gene (6 bases). CDR3 bases: TGTGCCAGCAGATCTAGGGGGTCCCCTTACTACGAGCAGTACTTC. This gives the protein CASRSRGSPYYEQYF.